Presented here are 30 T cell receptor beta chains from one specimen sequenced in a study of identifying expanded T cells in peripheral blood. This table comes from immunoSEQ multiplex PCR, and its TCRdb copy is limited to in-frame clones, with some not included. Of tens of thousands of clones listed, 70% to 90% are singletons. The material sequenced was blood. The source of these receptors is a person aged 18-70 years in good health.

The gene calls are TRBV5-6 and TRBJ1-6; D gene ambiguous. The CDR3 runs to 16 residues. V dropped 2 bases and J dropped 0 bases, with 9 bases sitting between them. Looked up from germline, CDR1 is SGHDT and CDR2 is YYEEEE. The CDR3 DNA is TGTGCCAGCAGCTTCTTTCACTACTCCTATAATTCACCCCTCCACTTT. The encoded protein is CASSFFHYSYNSPLHF.

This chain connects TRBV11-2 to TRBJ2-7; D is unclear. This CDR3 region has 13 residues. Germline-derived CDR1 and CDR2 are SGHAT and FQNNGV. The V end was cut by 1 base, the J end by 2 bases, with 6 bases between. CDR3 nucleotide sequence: TGTGCCAGCAGCTTAGCGGAAACCTACGAGCAGTACTTC. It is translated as CASSLAETYEQYF.

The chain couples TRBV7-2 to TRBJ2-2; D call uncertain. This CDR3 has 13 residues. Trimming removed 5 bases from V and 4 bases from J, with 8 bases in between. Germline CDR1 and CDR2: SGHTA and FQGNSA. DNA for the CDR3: TGTGCCAGCAGCCTCCAGCCCACCGGGGAGCTGTTTTTT. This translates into CASSLQPTGELFF.

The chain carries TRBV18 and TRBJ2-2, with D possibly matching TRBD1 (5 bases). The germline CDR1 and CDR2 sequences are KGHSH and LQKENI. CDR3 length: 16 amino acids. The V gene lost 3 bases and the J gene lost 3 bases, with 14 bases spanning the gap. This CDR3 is CASSPSRVSHTGELFF. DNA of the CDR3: TGTGCCAGCTCACCCAGCAGGGTGTCTCACACCGGGGAGCTGTTTTTT.

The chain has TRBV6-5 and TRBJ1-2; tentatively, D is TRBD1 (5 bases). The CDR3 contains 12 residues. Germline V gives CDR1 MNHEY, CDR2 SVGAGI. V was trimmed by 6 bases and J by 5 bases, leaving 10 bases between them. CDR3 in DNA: TGTGCCAGCAGCGATGGGACTTATGGCTACACCTTC. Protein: CASSDGTYGYTF.

This CDR3 reads CASSLRPTGLDSGANVLTF. The CDR3 DNA reads TGTGCCAGCAGCTTAAGACCGACAGGCCTAGACTCTGGGGCCAACGTCCTGACTTTC. The genes are TRBV7-2 and TRBJ2-6, with D perhaps TRBD1 (6 bases). Per the germline V gene, CDR1 is SGHTA and CDR2 is FQGNSA. V dropped 2 bases and J dropped 0 bases, with 17 bases sitting between them. The CDR3 is 19 residues long.

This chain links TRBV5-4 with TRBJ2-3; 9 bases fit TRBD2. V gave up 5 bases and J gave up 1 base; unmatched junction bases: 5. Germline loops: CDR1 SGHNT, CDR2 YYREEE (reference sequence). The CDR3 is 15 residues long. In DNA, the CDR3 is TGTGCCAGCAGTCAGGGACTAGCCGGCACAGATACGCAGTATTTT. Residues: CASSQGLAGTDTQYF.

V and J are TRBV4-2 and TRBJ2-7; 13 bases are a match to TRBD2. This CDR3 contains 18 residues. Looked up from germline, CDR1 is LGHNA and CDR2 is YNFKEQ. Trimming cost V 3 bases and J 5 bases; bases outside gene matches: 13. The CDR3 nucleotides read TGTGCCAGCAGCCACCACGGACTAGCGGGGGTGGAACCCAACGAGCAGTACTTC. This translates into CASSHHGLAGVEPNEQYF.

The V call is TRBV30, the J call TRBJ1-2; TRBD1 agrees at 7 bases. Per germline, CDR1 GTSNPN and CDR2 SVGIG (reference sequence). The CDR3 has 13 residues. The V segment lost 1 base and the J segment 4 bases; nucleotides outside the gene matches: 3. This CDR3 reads CAWSGNRGYGYTF. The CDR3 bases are TGTGCCTGGAGTGGAAACAGGGGCTATGGCTACACCTTC.

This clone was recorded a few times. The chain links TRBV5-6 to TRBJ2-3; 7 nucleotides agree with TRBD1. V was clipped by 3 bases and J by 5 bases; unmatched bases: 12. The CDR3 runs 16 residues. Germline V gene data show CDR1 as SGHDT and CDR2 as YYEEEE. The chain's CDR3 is CASSCPSQGVKDTQYF. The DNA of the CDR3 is TGTGCCAGCAGCTGCCCCTCGCAGGGGGTAAAAGATACGCAGTATTTT.

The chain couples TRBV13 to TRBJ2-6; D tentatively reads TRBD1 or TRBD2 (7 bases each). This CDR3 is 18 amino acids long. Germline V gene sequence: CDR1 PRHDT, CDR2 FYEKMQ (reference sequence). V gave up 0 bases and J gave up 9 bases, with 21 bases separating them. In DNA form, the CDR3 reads TGTGCCAGCAGCTTAGGCCGGGGGGAAGGGGGCGGGTTCAACGTCCTGACTTTC. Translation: CASSLGRGEGGGFNVLTF.

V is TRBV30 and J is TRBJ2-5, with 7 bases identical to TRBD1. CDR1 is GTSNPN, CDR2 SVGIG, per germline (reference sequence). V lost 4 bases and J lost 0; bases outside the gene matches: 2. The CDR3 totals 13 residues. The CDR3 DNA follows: TGTGCCTGGACAGGGGGTTACCAAGAGACCCAGTACTTC. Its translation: CAWTGGYQETQYF.

The CDR3 is CASSIDPGARGSKNIQYF. The CDR3 nucleotides read TGTGCCAGTAGTATAGATCCAGGGGCTAGAGGCTCCAAAAACATTCAGTACTTC. The chain uses TRBV19 and TRBJ2-4; weak D call: TRBD1 (6 bases). The CDR3 contains 18 residues. The germline CDR1 and CDR2 sequences are LNHDA and SQIVND (reference sequence). The V and J ends lost 0 bases and 2 bases respectively, with 17 bases between them.

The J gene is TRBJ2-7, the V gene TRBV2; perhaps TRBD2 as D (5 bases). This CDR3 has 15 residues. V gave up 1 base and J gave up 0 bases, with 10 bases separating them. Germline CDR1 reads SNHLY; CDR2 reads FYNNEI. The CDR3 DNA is TGTGCCAGCAGTGAAGTGGAGGACTTCTCCTACGAGCAGTACTTC. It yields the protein CASSEVEDFSYEQYF.

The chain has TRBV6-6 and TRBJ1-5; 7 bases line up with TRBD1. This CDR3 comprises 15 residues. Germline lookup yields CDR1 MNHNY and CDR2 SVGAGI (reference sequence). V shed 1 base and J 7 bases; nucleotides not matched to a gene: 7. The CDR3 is CASSYFGTVRQPQHF. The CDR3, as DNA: TGTGCCAGCAGTTACTTCGGGACAGTTCGACAGCCCCAGCATTTT.

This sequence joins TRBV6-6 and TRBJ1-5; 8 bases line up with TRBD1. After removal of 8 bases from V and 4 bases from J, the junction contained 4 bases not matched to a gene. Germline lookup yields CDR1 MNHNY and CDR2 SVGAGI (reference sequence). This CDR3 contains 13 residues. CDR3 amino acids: CASGQGANQPQHF. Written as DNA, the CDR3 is TGTGCCAGCGGCCAGGGGGCTAATCAGCCCCAGCATTTT.

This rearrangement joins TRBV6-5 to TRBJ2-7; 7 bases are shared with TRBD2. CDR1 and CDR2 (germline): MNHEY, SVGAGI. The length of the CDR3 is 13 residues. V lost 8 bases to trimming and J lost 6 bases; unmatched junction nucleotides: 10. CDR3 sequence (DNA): TGTGCCAGCCGACCATCAGGGAGGGGCGAGCAGTACTTC. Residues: CASRPSGRGEQYF.

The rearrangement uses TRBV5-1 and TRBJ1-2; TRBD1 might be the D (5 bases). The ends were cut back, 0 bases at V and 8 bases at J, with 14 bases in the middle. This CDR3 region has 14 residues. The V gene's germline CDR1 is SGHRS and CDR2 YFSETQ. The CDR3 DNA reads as TGCGCCAGCAGCTTGGACAGGATTTCGGGGGGCTACACCTTC. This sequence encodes CASSLDRISGGYTF.

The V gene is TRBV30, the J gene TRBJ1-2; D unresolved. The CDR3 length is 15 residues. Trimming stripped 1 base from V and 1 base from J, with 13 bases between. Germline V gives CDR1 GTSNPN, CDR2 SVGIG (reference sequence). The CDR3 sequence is CAWSAGLAGNYGYTF. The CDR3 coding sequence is TGTGCCTGGAGTGCTGGACTAGCTGGTAACTATGGCTACACCTTC.

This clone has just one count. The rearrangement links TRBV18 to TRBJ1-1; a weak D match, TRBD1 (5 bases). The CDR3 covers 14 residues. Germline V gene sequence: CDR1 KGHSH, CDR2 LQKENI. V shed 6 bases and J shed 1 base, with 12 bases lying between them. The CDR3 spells CASSPGLKNTEAFF. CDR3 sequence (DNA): TGTGCCAGCTCTCCGGGACTCAAGAACACTGAAGCTTTCTTT.

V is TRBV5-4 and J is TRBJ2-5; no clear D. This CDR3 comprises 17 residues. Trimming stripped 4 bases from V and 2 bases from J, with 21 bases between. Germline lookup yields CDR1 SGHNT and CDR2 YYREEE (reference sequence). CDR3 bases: TGTGCCAGCAGCCCAGGTCAGACAAGGACCATTCAAGAGACCCAGTACTTC. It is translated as CASSPGQTRTIQETQYF.

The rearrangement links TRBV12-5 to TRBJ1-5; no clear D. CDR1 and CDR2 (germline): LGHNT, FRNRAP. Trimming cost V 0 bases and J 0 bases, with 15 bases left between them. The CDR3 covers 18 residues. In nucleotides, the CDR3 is TGTGCTAGTGGTTTGGTTGGTTGGACGGCTTATAGCAATCAGCCCCAGCATTTT. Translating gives CASGLVGWTAYSNQPQHF.

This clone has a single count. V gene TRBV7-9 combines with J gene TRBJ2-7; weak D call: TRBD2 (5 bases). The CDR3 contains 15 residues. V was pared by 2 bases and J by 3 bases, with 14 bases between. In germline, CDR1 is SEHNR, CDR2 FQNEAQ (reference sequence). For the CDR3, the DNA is TGTGCCAGCAGCTTATCCATAGGACTTCTCTACGAGCAGTACTTC. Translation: CASSLSIGLLYEQYF.

The CDR3 protein is CASSLTYEQFF. Here the CDR3 DNA reads TGTGCCAGCAGCTTGACGTATGAGCAGTTCTTC. The gene calls are TRBV5-6 and TRBJ2-1; the D is unclear. Trimming took off 1 base at V and 8 bases at J, with 4 bases between the two ends. Germline V gene data show CDR1 as SGHDT and CDR2 as YYEEEE. The CDR3 runs 11 residues.

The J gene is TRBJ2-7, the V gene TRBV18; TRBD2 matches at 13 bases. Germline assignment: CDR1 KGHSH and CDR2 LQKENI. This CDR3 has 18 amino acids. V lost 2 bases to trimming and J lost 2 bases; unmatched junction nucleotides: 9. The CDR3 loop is CASSPRGLAGPSTYEQYF. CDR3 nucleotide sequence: TGTGCCAGCTCACCAAGGGGACTAGCGGGACCTTCGACCTACGAGCAGTACTTC.

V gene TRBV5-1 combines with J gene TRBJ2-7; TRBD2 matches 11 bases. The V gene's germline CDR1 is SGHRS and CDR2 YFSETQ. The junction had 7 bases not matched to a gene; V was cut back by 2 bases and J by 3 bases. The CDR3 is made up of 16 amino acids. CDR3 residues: CASSFEGLAAYYEQYF. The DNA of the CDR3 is TGCGCCAGCAGCTTCGAGGGACTAGCGGCTTACTACGAGCAGTACTTC.

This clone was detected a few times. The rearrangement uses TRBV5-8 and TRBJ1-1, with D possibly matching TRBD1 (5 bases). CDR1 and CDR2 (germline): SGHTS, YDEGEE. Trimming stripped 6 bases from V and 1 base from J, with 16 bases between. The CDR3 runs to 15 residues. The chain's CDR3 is CASTSRTRPNTEAFF. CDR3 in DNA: TGTGCCAGCACCTCAAGGACACGGCCGAACACTGAAGCTTTCTTT.

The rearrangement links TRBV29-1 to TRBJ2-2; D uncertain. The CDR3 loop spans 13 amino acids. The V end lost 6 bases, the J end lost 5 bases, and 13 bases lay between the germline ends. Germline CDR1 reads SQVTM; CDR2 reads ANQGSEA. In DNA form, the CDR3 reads TGCAGCGTGCTAAAGGAAGTGACCGGGGAGCTGTTTTTT. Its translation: CSVLKEVTGELFF.

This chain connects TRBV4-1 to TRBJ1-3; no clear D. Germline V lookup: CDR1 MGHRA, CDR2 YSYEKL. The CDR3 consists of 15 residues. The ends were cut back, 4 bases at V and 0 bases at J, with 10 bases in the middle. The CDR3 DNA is TGCGCCAGCAGCCGGAGGCAAGACTCTGGAAACACCATATATTTT. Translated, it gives CASSRRQDSGNTIYF.

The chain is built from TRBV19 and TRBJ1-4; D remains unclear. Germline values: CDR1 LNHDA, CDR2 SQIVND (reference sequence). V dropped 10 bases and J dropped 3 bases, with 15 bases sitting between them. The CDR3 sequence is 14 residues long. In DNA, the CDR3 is TGTGCCACCCCGGGTTGGAGTTCTAATGAAAAACTGTTTTTT. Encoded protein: CATPGWSSNEKLFF.